This T cell receptor beta chain was recorded in a study of blood T cell repertoires in COVID-19. Across the study: COVID-19 samples, acute and convalescent, were from the United States, Italy and Spain. The analysed material was cDNA or gDNA that came from T cells, B-cell-depleted T cells, or PBMCs.

The V gene lost 9 bases and the J gene lost 0 bases, with 11 bases spanning the gap. This CDR3 comprises 14 residues. Germline V CDR1 and CDR2: LNHDA, SQIVND (reference sequence). Participant ages covered about 18 to 89 years across about two dozen US areas. Cohort 3 donors counted as recovered after two negative PCRs, clearance, or resolved symptoms. The table came from immunoSEQ multiplex PCR; TCRdb's copy has only in-frame clones and leaves some out. The data contain around 470,000 clones, 80% to 95% of them singletons. The TCR was taken from a young man who had recovered from COVID-19. The chain recombines TRBV19 with TRBJ2-2; D is perhaps TRBD1 (5 bases). The sequencing sample was made of PBMCs or T cells enriched from blood (not recorded which). In DNA form, the CDR3 reads TGTGCCAGCCGTAGGACAACGAACACCGGGGAGCTGTTTTTT. Its translation is CASRRTTNTGELFF.